This T cell receptor (beta chain) stems from a study of T cells in Graves' hyperthyroidism and ophthalmopathy. The CDR3 loop spans 13 amino acids. The V gene lost 3 bases and the J gene lost 1 base, with 9 bases spanning the gap. The V gene's germline CDR1 is DFQATT and CDR2 SNEGSKA (reference sequence). Many counts were recorded for this clonotype. The source material, RNA transcripts, was used to amplify TCR beta CDR3 regions. Using the HTBI primer set, a first-round RT-PCR was run on the TCR CDR3. TCRdb re-called the multiplex PCR reads through MiXCR, storing one row per CDR3 protein. Of roughly 510,000 distinct CDR3 sequences in the sample, 35% to 50% were seen once.

The sample taken for sequencing was peripheral blood or thyroid tissue (not recorded which). This sequence originates from an adult woman with Graves' disease, either hyperthyroidism or ophthalmopathy (not recorded which). This rearrangement joins TRBV20-1 to TRBJ1-1; D is unclear. The CDR3 coding sequence is TGCAGTGCTAGCTCCGGGAGGAACACTGAAGCTTTCTTT. Its protein is CSASSGRNTEAFF.